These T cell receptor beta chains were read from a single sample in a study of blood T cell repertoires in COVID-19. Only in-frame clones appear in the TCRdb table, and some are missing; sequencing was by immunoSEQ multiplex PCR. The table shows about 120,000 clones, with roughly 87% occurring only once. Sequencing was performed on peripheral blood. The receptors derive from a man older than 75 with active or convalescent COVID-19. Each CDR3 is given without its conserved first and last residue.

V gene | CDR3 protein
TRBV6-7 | ASSRTGSTEAF
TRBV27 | ASSPDWRTTPVGGTQY
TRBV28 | ASSMAATNEKLF
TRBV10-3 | AISDFAGALYGYT
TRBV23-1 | ASSLRRVQPQH
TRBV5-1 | ASSSQTSGRLGDTQY
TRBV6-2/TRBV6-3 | ASSYWGHTEAF
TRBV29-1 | SVEVRIYGYT
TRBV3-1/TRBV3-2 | ASSQGGRRGEQF
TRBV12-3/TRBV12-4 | ASSRGYRQPQH
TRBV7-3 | ASSTGTTGSGSPLH
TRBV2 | CQHGGVERRAEQY
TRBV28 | ASSLVGGTDTQY
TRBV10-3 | AISESGQGNQPQH
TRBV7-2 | ASSLAGGPQNEQF
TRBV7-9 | ASSPDTFPSTDTQY
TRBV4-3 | ASSQDVASGANTGELF
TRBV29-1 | SALSGSSYEQY
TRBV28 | ASSILLGEEGYT
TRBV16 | ASSQSGQGDIYNSPLH
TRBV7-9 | ASSRDRATDTQY
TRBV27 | ASSLKGPVGATYEQY
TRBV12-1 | ASSFGTGNVWTEAF
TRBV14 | ASSQLFTGGTQY
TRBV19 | ASTNRGVYGYT
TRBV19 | ASSTGESGEKLF
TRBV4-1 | ASSQQRGAVDEQF
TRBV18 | ASSPPGQTGGTQY
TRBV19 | ASTPDTFEPQH
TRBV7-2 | ASSSSDRVSNQPQH
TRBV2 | ASSGPGGLSYEQY
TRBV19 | ASSIGQAGSYEQY
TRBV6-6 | ASSSDRGRYTEAF
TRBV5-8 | ASSFRAYGYT
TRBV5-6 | ASSLTGNLLTADTEAF
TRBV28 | ASSLTGGVVNEQF
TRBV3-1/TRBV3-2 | ASSQSEHRGRGEQY
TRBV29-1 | SVRLNGELF
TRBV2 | ASSPGRGATEAF
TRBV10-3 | AISESIDSMGYGYT
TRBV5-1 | ASSLETYDTDTQY
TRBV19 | ASSRAGAETQY
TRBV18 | ASSLTESSYNEQF
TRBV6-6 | ASSSETVSGQPQH
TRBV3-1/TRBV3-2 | ASSQAGTSGKGEQF
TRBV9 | ASSVAGTSPNEQF
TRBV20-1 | SASTSRLFMNTEAF
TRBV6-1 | ASSEGGDIQGAPGELF
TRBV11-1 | ASSRDRVRDTQY
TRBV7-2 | ASSLPPGLAADTQY
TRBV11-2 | ASSLQRQETQY
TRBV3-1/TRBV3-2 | ASSQGDRANWLGYT
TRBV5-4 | ASSLGQEANYGYT
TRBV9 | ASSVAGGGLTDTQY
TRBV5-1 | ASRQGTYEQY
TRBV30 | AWSVLNSHLYGYT
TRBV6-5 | ASSYSGTGAEKLF
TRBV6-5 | ASSYWGGQGSNEQF
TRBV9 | ASSVSPGGQKTQY